The 14 T cell receptor beta chains reported below all come from one sample, sequenced in a study of cytomegalovirus exposure and HLA in healthy donors. PCR involved 60 Vbeta and 13 Jbeta primers. Sequencing was performed with immunoSEQ multiplex PCR; in TCRdb, only in-frame clones are kept and a portion is missing. Here the sample spans 150,000 to 200,000 clones, around 80% being singletons. The source material was PBMCs. Receptors originate from a woman aged 50 to 60 in good health and CMV-seropositive.

The V call is TRBV25-1, the J call TRBJ1-1; no definite D call. The V gene's germline CDR1 is MGHDK and CDR2 SYGVNS. V was cut by 3 bases and J by 4 bases, with 15 bases left in between. The CDR3 covers 15 residues. CDR3 residues: CASSDRGQAGTEAFF. CDR3 nucleotide sequence: TGTGCCAGCAGTGATAGAGGGCAGGCGGGCACTGAAGCTTTCTTT.

By frequency in the sample, this clone is medium-sized (0.01 to 0.1%). This sequence joins TRBV2 and TRBJ1-1; D is possibly TRBD1 (5 bases). The CDR3 is 15 amino acids. Germline values: CDR1 SNHLY, CDR2 FYNNEI. The ends were cut back, 4 bases at V and 4 bases at J, with 16 bases in the middle. The chain's CDR3 is CASSADAHGATEAFF. The CDR3, as DNA: TGTGCCAGCAGTGCGGACGCTCATGGGGCCACTGAAGCTTTCTTT.

The rearrangement joins TRBV2 to TRBJ1-2; D is perhaps TRBD1 (5 bases). Germline lookup yields CDR1 SNHLY and CDR2 FYNNEI. V lost 6 bases and J 8 bases, leaving 13 bases between the germline ends. This CDR3 is 12 amino acids long. The CDR3 sequence: CASSVQGGGYTF. The CDR3 region has the DNA TGTGCCAGCAGCGTGCAGGGAGGAGGCTACACCTTC.

The J gene is TRBJ2-7, the V gene TRBV7-3, with TRBD2 identical over 9 bases. The V segment lost 3 bases and the J segment 0 bases; nucleotides outside the gene matches: 3. CDR3 size: 15 residues. Germline lookup yields CDR1 SGHTA and CDR2 FQGTGA. CDR3 nucleotide sequence: TGTGCCAGCAGCTTGGCTAGCGGGACCTCCTACGAGCAGTACTTC. Protein sequence: CASSLASGTSYEQYF.

The chain is built from TRBV10-3 and TRBJ2-3, with 7 nucleotides matching TRBD1. The CDR3 is 24 residues long. Trimming removed 0 bases from V and 3 bases from J; junction bases left unmatched: 30. Germline V gene data show CDR1 as ENHRY and CDR2 as SYGVKD. This CDR3 is CAISESLVLIRISVQGRRTDTQYF. CDR3 DNA sequence: TGTGCCATCAGTGAGTCTTTGGTCTTAATCCGGATCTCGGTACAGGGGCGGAGGACAGATACGCAGTATTTT.

The table lists this clone with a few counts. V gene TRBV5-1 combines with J gene TRBJ2-7; the D gene is possibly TRBD1 (6 bases). The germline V gene has CDR1 SGHRS and CDR2 YFSETQ. V gave up 2 bases and J gave up 0 bases, with 12 bases separating them. The CDR3 is made up of 15 amino acids. The CDR3: CASSLRGTSSYEQYF. The DNA for the CDR3 is TGCGCCAGCAGCTTAAGGGGGACCAGCTCCTACGAGCAGTACTTC.

The chain couples TRBV5-1 to TRBJ2-3; 7 bases are a match to TRBD1. This CDR3 is built from 15 residues. The V gene end was trimmed by 2 bases and the J gene end by 1 base; junction bases not matched to a gene: 4. Germline lookup yields CDR1 SGHRS and CDR2 YFSETQ. The CDR3 reads CASSFRDSGTDTQYF. CDR3 coding DNA: TGCGCCAGCAGCTTCCGGGACAGCGGCACAGATACGCAGTATTTT.

This sequence joins TRBV11-2 and TRBJ2-5; 15 nucleotides match TRBD2. The germline CDR1 and CDR2 sequences are SGHAT and FQNNGV. CDR3 size: 17 residues. V trimming: 7 bases; J trimming: 2 bases; junction bases outside the gene matches: 8. CDR3 protein: CASIRQGLAGGQETQYF. In DNA, the CDR3 is TGTGCCAGCATCCGACAGGGACTAGCGGGGGGTCAAGAGACCCAGTACTTC. Using reference TRBV11-2 and TRBJ2-5 for the parts outside the CDR3, the full variable domain is EAGVAQSPRYKIIEKRQSVAFWCNPISGHATLYWYQQILGQGPKLLIQFQNNGVVDDSQLPKDRFSAERLKGVDSTLKIQPAKLEDSAVYLCASIRQGLAGGQETQYFGPGTRLLVL.

The chain combines TRBV11-1 with TRBJ1-1, with D possibly TRBD1 on 6 matching bases. Trimming took off 5 bases at V and 4 bases at J, with 17 bases between the two ends. CDR1 is SGHAT, CDR2 FQDESV, per germline (reference sequence). The CDR3 has 15 amino acids. The CDR3: CASSATGLPITEAFF. DNA of the CDR3: TGTGCCAGCAGCGCGACAGGTTTACCGATCACTGAAGCTTTCTTT.

There are a few counts of this clone. This chain connects TRBV6-5 to TRBJ1-1; TRBD1 might be the D (6 bases). V dropped 5 bases and J dropped 1 base, with 11 bases sitting between them. The germline V gene encodes CDR1 MNHEY and CDR2 SVGAGI. The CDR3 spans 14 residues. This chain's CDR3 is CASSQETGNTEAFF. The CDR3 nucleotides read TGTGCCAGCAGTCAAGAGACAGGGAACACTGAAGCTTTCTTT.

In its sample, this clone was seen once. V usage is TRBV11-2 and J usage is TRBJ2-2, with unresolved D. The V gene lost 4 bases and the J gene lost 6 bases, with 12 bases spanning the gap. There are 14 residues in the CDR3. The germline CDR1 and CDR2 sequences are SGHAT and FQNNGV. DNA for the CDR3: TGTGCCAGCAGCTCCCCCCTAAAGCCCGGGGAGCTGTTTTTT. As protein: CASSSPLKPGELFF. The variable domain in full, with the rest retrieved from reference TRBV11-2 and TRBJ2-2, is EAGVAQSPRYKIIEKRQSVAFWCNPISGHATLYWYQQILGQGPKLLIQFQNNGVVDDSQLPKDRFSAERLKGVDSTLKIQPAKLEDSAVYLCASSSPLKPGELFFGEGSRLTVL.

CDR3 sequence: CASSPAGKETQYF. Written as DNA, the CDR3 is TGTGCCAGCTCACCGGCAGGGAAGGAGACCCAGTACTTC. This chain links TRBV18 with TRBJ2-5; TRBD1 is a possible D gene (5 bases). V was cut by 3 bases and J by 5 bases, with 10 bases left in between. Germline-derived CDR1 and CDR2 are KGHSH and LQKENI. The length of the CDR3 is 13 residues. Together with reference TRBV18 and TRBJ2-5, the CDR3 gives the full variable domain: NAGVMQNPRHLVRRRGQEARLRCSPMKGHSHVYWYRQLPEEGLKFMVYLQKENIIDESGMPKERFSAEFPKEGPSILRIQQVVRGDSAAYFCASSPAGKETQYFGPGTRLLVL.

This clone showed up just once. Other nucleotide sequences in the sample specify the same CDR3. The chain is built from TRBV29-1 and TRBJ1-2; a weak D match, TRBD1 (5 bases). The CDR3 is made up of 12 amino acids. Germline assignment: CDR1 SQVTM and CDR2 ANQGSEA. The V gene lost 3 bases and the J gene lost 3 bases, with 8 bases spanning the gap. CDR3 sequence reads: CSVEEGDYGYTF. CDR3 coding DNA: TGCAGCGTTGAGGAAGGGGACTATGGCTACACCTTC.

The chain uses TRBV28 and TRBJ1-3; 9 bases fit TRBD1. Looked up from germline, CDR1 is MDHEN and CDR2 is SYDVKM. The length of the CDR3 is 14 residues. Trimming removed 8 bases from V and 8 bases from J; junction bases left unmatched: 10. CDR3 residues: CASGIGQGLDTIYF. In DNA form, the CDR3 reads TGTGCCAGCGGGATCGGACAGGGGTTAGACACCATATATTTT.